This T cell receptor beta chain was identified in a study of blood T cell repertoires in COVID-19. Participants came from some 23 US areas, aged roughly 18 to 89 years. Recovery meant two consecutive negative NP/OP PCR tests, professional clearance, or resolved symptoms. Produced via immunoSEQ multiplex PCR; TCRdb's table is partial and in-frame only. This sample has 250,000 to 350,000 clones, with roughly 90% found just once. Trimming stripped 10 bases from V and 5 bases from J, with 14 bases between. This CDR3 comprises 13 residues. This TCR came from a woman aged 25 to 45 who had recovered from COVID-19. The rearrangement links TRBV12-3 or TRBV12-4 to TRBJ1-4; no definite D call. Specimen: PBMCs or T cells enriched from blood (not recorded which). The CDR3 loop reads CATRENPNEKLFF. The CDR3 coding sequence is TGTGCCACCCGAGAGAATCCGAATGAAAAACTGTTTTTT.